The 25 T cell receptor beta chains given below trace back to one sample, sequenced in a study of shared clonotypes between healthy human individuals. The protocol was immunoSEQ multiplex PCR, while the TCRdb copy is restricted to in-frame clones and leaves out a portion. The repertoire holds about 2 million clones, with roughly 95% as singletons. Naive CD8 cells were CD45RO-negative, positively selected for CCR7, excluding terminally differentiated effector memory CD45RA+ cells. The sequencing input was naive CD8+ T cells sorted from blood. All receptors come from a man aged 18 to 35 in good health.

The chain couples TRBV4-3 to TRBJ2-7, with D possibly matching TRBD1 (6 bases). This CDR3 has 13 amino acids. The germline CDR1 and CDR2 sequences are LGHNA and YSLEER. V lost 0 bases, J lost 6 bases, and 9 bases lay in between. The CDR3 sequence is CASSQDSGAEQYF. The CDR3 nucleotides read TGCGCCAGCAGCCAAGATTCAGGGGCCGAGCAGTACTTC.

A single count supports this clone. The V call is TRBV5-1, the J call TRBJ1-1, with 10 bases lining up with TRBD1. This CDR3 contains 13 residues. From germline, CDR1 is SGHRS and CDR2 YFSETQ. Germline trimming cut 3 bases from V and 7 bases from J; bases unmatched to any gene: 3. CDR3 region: CASSWDRGGEAFF. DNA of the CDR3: TGCGCCAGCAGCTGGGACAGGGGAGGTGAAGCTTTCTTT. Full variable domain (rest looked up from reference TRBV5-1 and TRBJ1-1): KAGVTQTPRYLIKTRGQQVTLSCSPISGHRSVSWYQQTPGQGLQFLFEYFSETQRNKGNFPGRFSGRQFSNSRSEMNVSTLELGDSALYLCASSWDRGGEAFFGQGTRLTVV.

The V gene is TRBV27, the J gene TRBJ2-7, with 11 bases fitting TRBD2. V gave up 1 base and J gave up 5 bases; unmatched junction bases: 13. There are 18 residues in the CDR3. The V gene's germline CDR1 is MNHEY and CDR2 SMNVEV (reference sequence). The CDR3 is CASSLWGSGRAYGDEQYF. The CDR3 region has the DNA TGTGCCAGCAGTTTATGGGGTAGCGGGAGGGCTTATGGGGACGAGCAGTACTTC.

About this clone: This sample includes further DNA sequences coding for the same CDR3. The CDR3 DNA sequence: TGTGCCAGCAGCTCGGGGTATGAAAAACTGTTTTTT. Its translation: CASSSGYEKLFF. The V gene is TRBV27, the J gene TRBJ1-4; unclear D gene. The CDR3 is 12 residues long. The V gene's germline CDR1 is MNHEY and CDR2 SMNVEV (reference sequence). V was pared by 6 bases and J by 6 bases, with 8 bases between.

The CDR3 reads CASSHSGSSYNEQFF. Written as DNA, the CDR3 is TGTGCCAGCAGCCATAGCGGGAGCTCCTACAATGAGCAGTTCTTC. The rearrangement uses TRBV5-6 and TRBJ2-1, with TRBD2 identical over 9 bases. Germline V gene sequence: CDR1 SGHDT, CDR2 YYEEEE. The V segment lost 4 bases and the J segment 0 bases; nucleotides outside the gene matches: 2. The CDR3 totals 15 residues.

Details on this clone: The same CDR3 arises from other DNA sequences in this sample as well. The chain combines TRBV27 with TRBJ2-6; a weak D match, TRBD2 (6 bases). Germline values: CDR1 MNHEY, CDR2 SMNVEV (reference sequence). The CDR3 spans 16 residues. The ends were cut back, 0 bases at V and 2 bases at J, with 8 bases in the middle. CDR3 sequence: CASSLSGGAGANVLTF. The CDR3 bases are TGTGCCAGCAGTTTATCGGGGGGTGCTGGGGCCAACGTCCTGACTTTC.

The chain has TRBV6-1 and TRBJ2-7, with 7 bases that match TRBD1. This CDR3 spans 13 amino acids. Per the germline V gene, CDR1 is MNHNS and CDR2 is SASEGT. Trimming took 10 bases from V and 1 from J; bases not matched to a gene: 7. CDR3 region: CAIQGDPSYEQYF. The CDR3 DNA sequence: TGTGCCATCCAGGGGGACCCTTCCTACGAGCAGTACTTC.

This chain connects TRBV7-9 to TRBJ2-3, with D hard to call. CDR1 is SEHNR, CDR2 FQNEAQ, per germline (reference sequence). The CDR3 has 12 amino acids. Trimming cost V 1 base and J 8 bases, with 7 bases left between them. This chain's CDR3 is CASSLGAGTQYF. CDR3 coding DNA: TGTGCCAGCAGCTTAGGGGCAGGTACGCAGTATTTT.

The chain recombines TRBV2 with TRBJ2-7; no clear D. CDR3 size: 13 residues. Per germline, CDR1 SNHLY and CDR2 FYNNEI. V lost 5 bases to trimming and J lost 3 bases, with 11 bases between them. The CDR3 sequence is CASSPRTRYEQYF. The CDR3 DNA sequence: TGTGCCAGCAGTCCCAGGACCCGCTACGAGCAGTACTTC.

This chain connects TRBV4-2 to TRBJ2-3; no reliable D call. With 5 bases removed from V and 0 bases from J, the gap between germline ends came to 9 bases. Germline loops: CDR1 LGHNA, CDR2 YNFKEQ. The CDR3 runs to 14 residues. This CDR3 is CASSEPQSTDTQYF. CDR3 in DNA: TGTGCCAGCAGCGAGCCGCAAAGCACAGATACGCAGTATTTT.

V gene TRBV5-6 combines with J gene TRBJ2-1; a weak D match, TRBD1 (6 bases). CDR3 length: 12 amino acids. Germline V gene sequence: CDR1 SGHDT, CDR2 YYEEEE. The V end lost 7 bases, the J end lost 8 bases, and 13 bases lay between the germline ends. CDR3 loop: CASGQGRDEQFF. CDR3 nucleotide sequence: TGTGCCAGCGGGCAGGGGCGGGATGAGCAGTTCTTC. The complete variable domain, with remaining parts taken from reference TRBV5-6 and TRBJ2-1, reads DAGVTQSPTHLIKTRGQQVTLRCSPKSGHDTVSWYQQALGQGPQFIFQYYEEEERQRGNFPDRFSGHQFPNYSSELNVNALLLGDSALYLCASGQGRDEQFFGPGTRLTVL.

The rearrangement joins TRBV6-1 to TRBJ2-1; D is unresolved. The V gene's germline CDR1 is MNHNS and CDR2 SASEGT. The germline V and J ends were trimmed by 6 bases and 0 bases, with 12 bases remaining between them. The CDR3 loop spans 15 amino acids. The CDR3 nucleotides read TGTGCCAGCAGAAACGGGCATTACTCCTACAATGAGCAGTTCTTC. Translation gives CASRNGHYSYNEQFF.

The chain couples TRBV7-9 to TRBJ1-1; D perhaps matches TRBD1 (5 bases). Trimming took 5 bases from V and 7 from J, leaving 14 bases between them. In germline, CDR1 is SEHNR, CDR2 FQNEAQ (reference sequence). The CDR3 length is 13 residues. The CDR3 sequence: CASSLRGGDEAFF. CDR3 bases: TGTGCCAGCAGCCTGCGGGGGGGAGATGAAGCTTTCTTT.

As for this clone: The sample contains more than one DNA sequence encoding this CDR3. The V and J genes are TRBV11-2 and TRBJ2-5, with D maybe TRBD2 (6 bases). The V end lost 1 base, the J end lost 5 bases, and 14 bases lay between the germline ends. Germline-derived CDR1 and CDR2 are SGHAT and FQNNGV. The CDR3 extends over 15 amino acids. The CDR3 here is CASSLGGGSGETQYF. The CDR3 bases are TGTGCCAGCAGCTTAGGGGGCGGCAGCGGGGAGACCCAGTACTTC.

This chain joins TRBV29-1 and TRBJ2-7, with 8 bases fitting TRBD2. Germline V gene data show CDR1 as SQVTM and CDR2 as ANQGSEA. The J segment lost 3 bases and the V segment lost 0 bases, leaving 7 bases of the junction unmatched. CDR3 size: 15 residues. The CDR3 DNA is TGCAGCGTTGAAGACCCCGGGACTAGGGGCTACGAGCAGTACTTC. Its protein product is CSVEDPGTRGYEQYF.

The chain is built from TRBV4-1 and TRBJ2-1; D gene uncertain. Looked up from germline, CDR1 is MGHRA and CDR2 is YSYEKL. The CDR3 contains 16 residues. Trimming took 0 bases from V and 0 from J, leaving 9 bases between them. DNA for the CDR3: TGCGCCAGCAGCCAAGATAAAGTGAGCTCCTACAATGAGCAGTTCTTC. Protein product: CASSQDKVSSYNEQFF.

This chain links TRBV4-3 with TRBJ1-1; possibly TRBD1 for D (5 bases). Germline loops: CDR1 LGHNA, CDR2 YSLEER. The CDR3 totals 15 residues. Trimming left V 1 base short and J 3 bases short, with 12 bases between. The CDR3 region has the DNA TGCGCCAGCAGCCAAGCAAACGGGGCGGACACTGAAGCTTTCTTT. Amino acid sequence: CASSQANGADTEAFF.

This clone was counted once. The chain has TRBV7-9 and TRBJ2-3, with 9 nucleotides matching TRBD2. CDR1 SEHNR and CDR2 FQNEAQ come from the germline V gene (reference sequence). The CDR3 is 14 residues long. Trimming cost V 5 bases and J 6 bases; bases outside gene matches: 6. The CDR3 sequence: CASSPGLALDTQYF. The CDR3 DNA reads TGTGCCAGCAGCCCGGGACTAGCATTGGATACGCAGTATTTT.

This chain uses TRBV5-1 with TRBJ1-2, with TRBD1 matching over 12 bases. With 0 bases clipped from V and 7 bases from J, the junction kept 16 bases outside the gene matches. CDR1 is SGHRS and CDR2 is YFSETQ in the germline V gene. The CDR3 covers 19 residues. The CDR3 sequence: CASSLAVLSPGQGARGYTF. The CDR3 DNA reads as TGCGCCAGCAGCTTGGCCGTTCTGTCTCCGGGACAGGGGGCGCGTGGCTACACCTTC.

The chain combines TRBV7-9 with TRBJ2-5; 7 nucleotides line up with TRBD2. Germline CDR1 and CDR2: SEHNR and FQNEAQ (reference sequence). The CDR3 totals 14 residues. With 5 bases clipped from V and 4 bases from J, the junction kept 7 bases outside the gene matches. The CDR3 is CASSAGLEIETQYF. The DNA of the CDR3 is TGTGCCAGCAGCGCCGGACTAGAAATAGAGACCCAGTACTTC.

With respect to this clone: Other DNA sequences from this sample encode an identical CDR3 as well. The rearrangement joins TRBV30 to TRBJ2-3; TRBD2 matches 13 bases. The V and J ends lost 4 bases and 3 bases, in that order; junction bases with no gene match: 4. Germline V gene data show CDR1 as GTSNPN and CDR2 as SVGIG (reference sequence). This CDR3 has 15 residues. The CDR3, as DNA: TGTGCCTGGACACTAGCGGGAGGGCCTACAGATACGCAGTATTTT. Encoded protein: CAWTLAGGPTDTQYF.

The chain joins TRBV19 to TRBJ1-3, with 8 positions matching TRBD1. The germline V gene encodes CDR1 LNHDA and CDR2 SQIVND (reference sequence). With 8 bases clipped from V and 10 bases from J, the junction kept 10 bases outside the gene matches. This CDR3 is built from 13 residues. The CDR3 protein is CASGEQGADTIYF. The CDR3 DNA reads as TGTGCCAGTGGGGAGCAGGGGGCAGATACCATATATTTT.

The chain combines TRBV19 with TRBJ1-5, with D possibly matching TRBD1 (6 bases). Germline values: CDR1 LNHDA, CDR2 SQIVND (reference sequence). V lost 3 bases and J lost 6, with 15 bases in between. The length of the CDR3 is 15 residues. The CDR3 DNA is TGTGCCAGTAGTATGTTGGCAGGGGAAAGTCAGCCCCAGCATTTT. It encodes CASSMLAGESQPQHF.

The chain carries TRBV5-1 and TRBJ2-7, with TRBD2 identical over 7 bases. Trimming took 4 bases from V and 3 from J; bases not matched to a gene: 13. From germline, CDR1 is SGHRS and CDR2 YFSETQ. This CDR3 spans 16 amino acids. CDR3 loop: CASSPGASGEDYEQYF. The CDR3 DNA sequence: TGCGCCAGCAGCCCCGGGGCCAGCGGGGAGGACTACGAGCAGTACTTC.

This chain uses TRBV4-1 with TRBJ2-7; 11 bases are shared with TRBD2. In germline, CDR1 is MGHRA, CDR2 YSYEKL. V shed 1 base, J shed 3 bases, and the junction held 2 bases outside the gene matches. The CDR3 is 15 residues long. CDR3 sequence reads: CASSQVAGGNYEQYF. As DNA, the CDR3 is TGCGCCAGCAGCCAAGTAGCGGGGGGGAACTACGAGCAGTACTTC.